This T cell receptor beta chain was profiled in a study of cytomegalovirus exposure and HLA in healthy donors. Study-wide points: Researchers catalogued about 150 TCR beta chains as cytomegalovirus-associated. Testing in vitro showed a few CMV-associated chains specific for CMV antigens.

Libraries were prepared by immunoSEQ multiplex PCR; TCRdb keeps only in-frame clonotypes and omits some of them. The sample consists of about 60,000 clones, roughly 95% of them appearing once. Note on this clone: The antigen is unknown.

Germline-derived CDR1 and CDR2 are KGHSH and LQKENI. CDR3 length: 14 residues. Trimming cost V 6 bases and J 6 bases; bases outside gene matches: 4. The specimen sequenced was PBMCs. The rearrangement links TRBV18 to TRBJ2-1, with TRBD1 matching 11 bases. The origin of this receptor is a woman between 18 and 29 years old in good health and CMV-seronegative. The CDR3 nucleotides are TGTGCCAGCTCGCCCGGGACAGGGGGCAATGAGCAGTTCTTC. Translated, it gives CASSPGTGGNEQFF. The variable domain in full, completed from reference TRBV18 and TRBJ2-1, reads NAGVMQNPRHLVRRRGQEARLRCSPMKGHSHVYWYRQLPEEGLKFMVYLQKENIIDESGMPKERFSAEFPKEGPSILRIQQVVRGDSAAYFCASSPGTGGNEQFFGPGTRLTVL.